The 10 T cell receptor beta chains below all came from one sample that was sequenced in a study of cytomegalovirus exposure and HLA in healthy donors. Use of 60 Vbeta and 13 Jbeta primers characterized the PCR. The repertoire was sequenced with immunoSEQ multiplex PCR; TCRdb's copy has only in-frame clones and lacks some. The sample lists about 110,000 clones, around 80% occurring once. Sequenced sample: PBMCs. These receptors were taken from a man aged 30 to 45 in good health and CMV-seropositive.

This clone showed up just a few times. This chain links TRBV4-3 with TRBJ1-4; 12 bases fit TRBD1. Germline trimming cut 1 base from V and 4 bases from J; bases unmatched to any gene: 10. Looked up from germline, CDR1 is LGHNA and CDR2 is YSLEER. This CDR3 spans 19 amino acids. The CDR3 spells CASSQVGGTGGIGNEKLFF. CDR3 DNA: TGCGCCAGCAGCCAAGTGGGAGGGACAGGGGGCATTGGTAATGAAAAACTGTTTTTT.

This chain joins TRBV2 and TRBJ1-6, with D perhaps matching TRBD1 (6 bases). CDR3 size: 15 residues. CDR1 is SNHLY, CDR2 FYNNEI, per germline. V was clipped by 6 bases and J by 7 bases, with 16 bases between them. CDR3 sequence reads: CASRDKLTGNSPLHF. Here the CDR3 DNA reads TGTGCCAGCAGAGATAAACTAACAGGGAATTCACCCCTCCACTTT.

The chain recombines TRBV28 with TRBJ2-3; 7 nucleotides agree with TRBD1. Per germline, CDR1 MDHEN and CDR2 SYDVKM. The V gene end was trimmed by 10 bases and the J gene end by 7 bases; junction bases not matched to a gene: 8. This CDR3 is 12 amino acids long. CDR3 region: CATEDRANTQYF. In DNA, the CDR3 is TGTGCCACCGAAGACAGGGCTAATACGCAGTATTTT.

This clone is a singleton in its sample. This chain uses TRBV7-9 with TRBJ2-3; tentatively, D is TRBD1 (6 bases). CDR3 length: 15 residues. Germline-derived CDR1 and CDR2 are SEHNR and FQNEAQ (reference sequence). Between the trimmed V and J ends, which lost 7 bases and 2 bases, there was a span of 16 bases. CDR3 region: CASNPPTGTTDTQYF. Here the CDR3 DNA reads TGTGCCAGCAACCCCCCCACAGGGACCACAGATACGCAGTATTTT.

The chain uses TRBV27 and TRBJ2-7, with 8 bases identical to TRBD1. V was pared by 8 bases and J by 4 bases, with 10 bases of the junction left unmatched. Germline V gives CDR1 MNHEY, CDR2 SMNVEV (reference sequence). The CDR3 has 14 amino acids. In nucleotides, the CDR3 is TGTGCCAGCTCTGCGGGGACAGGAGGTTACGAGCAGTACTTC. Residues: CASSAGTGGYEQYF.

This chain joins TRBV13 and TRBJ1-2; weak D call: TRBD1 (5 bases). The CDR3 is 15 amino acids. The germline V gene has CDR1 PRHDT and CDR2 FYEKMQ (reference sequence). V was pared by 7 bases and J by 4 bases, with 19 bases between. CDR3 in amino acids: CASTGGRGVGYGYTF. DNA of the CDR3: TGTGCCAGCACCGGAGGACGGGGGGTTGGCTATGGCTACACCTTC.

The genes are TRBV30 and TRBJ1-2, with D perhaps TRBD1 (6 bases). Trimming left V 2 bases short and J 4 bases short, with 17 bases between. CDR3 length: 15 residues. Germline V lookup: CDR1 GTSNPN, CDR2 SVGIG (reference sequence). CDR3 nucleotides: TGTGCCTGGAGTCCGGACAGCCCGAGCACCTATGGCTACACCTTC. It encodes CAWSPDSPSTYGYTF.

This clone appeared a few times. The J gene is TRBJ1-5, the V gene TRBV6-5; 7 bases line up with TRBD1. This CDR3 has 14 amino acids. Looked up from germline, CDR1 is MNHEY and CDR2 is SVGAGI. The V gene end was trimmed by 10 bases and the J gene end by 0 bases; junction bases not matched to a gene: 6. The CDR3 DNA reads TGTGCCACCAAACAGGGGTCTAGCAATCAGCCCCAGCATTTT. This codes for CATKQGSSNQPQHF.

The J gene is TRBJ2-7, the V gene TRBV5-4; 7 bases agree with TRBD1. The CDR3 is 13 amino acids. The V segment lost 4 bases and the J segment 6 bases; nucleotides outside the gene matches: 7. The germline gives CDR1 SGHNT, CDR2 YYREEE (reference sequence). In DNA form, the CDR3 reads TGTGCCAGCAGCCCAATGACAGGGACCGAGCAGTACTTC. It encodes CASSPMTGTEQYF.

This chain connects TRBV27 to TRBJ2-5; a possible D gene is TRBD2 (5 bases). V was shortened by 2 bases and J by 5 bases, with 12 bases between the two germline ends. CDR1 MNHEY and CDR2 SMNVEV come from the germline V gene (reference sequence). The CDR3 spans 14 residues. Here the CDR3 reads CASSLLSPGETQYF. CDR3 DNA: TGTGCCAGCAGTTTACTTAGTCCGGGGGAGACCCAGTACTTC.